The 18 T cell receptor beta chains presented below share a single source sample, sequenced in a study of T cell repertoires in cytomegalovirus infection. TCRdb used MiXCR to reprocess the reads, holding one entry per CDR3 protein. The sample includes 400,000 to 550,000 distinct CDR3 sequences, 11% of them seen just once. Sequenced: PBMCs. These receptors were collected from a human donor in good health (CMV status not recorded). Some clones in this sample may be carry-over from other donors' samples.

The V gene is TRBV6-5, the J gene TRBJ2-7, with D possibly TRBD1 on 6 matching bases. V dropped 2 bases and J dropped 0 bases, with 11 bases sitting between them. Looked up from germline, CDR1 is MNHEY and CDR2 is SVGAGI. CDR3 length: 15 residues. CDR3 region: CASSYRTDPSYEQYF. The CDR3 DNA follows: TGTGCCAGCAGTTACAGGACAGATCCCTCCTACGAGCAGTACTTC.

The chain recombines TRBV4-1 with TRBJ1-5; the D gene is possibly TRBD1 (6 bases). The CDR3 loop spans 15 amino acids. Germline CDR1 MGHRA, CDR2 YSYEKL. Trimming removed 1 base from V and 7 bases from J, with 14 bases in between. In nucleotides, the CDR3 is TGCGCCAGCAGCCAAGTCGAACAGGGCGACCAGCCCCAGCATTTT. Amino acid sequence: CASSQVEQGDQPQHF.

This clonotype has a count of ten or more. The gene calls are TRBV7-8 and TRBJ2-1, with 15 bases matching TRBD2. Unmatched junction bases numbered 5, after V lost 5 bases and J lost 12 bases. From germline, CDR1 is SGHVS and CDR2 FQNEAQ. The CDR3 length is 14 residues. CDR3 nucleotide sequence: TGTGCCAGCAGCCCCGGGGGACTAGCGGGAGGGCAGTTCTTC. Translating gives CASSPGGLAGGQFF.

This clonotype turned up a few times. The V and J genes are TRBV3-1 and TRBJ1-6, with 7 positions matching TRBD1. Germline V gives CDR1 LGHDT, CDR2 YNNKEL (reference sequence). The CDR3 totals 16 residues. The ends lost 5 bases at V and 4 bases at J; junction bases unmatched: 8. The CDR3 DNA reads TGTGCCAGCAGCGTACGAGGGGGCCCGTATAATTCACCCCTCCACTTT. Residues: CASSVRGGPYNSPLHF.

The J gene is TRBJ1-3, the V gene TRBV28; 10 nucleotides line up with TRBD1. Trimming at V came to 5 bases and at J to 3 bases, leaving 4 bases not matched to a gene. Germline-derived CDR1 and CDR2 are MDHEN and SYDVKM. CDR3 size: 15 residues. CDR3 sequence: CASSRQGALGNTIYF. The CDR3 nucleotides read TGTGCCAGCAGTCGACAGGGGGCTCTTGGAAACACCATATATTTT.

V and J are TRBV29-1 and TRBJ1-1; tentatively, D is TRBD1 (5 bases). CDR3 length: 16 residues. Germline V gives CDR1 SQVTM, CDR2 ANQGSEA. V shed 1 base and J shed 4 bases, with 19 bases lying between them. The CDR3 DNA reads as TGCAGCGTTGAAGGGTGGCAGGGCAAAATAGGCACTGAAGCTTTCTTT. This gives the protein CSVEGWQGKIGTEAFF.

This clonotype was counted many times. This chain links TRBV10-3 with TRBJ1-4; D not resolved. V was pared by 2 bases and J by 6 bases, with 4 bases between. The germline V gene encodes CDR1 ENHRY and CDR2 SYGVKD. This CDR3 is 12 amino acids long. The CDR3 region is CAISENYEKLFF. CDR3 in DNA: TGTGCCATCAGTGAGAATTATGAAAAACTGTTTTTT.

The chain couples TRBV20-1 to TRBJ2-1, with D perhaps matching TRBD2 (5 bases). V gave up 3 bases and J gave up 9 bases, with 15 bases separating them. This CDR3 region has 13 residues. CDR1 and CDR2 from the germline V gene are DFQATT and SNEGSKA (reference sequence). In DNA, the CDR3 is TGCAGTGCTAGTGGTGGGAGTCGGATTGAGCAGTTCTTC. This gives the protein CSASGGSRIEQFF.

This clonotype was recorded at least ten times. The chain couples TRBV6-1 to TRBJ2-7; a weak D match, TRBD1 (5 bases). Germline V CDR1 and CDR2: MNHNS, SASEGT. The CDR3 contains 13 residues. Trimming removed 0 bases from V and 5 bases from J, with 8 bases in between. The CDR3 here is CASSEASGNEQYF. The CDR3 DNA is TGTGCCAGCAGTGAAGCTTCAGGGAACGAGCAGTACTTC.

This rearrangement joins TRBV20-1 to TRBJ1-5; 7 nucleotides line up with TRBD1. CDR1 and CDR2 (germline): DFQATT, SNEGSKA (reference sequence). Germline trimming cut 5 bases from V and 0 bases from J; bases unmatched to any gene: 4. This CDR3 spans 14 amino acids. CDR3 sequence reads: CSASGTASNQPQHF. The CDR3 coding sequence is TGCAGTGCTTCCGGGACAGCTAGCAATCAGCCCCAGCATTTT.

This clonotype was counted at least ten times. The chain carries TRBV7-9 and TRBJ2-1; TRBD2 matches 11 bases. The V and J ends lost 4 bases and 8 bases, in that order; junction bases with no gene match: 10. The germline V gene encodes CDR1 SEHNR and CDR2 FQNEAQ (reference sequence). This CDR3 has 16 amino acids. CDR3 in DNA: TGTGCCAGCAGCTCCCTAGCGGGGGGCCCTAGGGATGAGCAGTTCTTC. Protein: CASSSLAGGPRDEQFF.

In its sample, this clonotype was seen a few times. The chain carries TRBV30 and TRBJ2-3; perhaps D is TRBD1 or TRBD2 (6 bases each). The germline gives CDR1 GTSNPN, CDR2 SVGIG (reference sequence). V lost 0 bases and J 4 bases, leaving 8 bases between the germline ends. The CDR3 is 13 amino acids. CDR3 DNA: TGTGCCTGGAGTGTAGGGGGGTCAGATACGCAGTATTTT. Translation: CAWSVGGSDTQYF.

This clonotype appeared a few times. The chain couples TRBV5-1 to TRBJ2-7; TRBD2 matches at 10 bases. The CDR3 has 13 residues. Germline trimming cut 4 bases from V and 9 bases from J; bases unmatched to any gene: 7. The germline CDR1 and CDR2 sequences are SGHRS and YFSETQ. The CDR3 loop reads CASSQAGLALQYF. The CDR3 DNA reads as TGCGCCAGCAGCCAGGCGGGACTAGCGTTGCAGTACTTC.

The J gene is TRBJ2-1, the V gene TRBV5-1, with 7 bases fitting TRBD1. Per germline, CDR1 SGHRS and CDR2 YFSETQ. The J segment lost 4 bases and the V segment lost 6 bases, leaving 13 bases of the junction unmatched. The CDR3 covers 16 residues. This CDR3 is CASTRVGTAGYNEQFF. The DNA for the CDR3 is TGCGCCAGCACCCGAGTAGGGACAGCCGGTTACAATGAGCAGTTCTTC.

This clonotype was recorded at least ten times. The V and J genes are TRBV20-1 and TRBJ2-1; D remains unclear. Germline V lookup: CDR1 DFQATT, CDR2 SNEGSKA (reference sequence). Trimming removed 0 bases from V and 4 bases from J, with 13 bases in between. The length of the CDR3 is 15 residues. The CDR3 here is CSARDLRIQYNEQFF. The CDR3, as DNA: TGCAGTGCTAGAGATTTGAGGATCCAATACAATGAGCAGTTCTTC.

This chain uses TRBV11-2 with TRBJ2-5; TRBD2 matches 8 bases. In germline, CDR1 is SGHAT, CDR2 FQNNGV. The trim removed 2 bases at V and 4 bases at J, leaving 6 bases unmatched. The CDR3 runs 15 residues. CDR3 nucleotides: TGTGCCAGCAGCTTAACGGGAGGGCCGCGAGAGACCCAGTACTTC. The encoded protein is CASSLTGGPRETQYF.

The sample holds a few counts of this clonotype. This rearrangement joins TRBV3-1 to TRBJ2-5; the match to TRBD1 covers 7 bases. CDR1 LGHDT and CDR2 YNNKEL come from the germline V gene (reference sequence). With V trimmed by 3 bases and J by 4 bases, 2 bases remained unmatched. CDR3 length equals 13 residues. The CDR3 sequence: CASSQGDRETQYF. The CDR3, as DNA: TGTGCCAGCAGCCAGGGGGACAGAGAGACCCAGTACTTC.

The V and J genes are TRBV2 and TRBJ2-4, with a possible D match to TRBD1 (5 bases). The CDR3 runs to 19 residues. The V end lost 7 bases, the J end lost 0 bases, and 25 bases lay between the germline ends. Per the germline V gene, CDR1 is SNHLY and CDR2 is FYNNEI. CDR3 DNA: TGTGCCAGCACCCTCTTAAGACAGAAGGATACTCTAGCCAAAAACATTCAGTACTTC. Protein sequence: CASTLLRQKDTLAKNIQYF.